These T cell receptor beta chains were read from a single sample in a study of cytomegalovirus exposure and HLA in healthy donors. Sequencing used immunoSEQ multiplex PCR; TCRdb keeps in-frame clones, though not all of them. The sample consists of roughly 180,000 clones, 70% to 90% of them appearing once. Sequenced input: PBMCs. The receptors originated from a woman aged 18-29 years in good health and CMV-seronegative. Both conserved end residues are part of each CDR3. The D gene is left open where the match is weak. For some rows the clone size is stated as once, few or many, or as a class when expanded; others skip it.

>NA|NA|TRBJ1-1|TRBV11-2
CASSLDPGKNTEAFF
TGTGCCAGCAGCTTAGATCCCGGGAAGAACACTGAAGCTTTCTTT
>NA|TRBD2|TRBJ2-1|TRBV10-3
CAISPAGTSNNEQFF
TGTGCCATCAGCCCCGCCGGGACTAGCAATAATGAGCAGTTCTTC
>NA|NA|TRBJ1-4|TRBV4-3
CASSRSAGDEKLFF
TGCGCCAGCAGCCGGTCGGCAGGGGATGAAAAACTGTTTTTT
>NA|TRBD2|TRBJ2-1|TRBV10-3
CAISETSGSYEQFF
TGTGCCATCAGTGAGACTAGCGGGAGCTATGAGCAGTTCTTC
>NA|NA|TRBJ1-5|TRBV19
CASSFQRSGANQPQHF
TGTGCCAGTAGTTTTCAACGGAGCGGGGCAAATCAGCCCCAGCATTTT
>NA|TRBD2|TRBJ2-1|TRBV10-2
CASATGLAGGVAYNEQFF
TGCGCCAGTGCAACGGGGCTAGCGGGAGGTGTAGCCTACAATGAGCAGTTCTTC
>NA|TRBD1|TRBJ1-1|TRBV6-1
CASRMDRDTEAFF
TGTGCCAGCAGGATGGACAGGGACACTGAAGCTTTCTTT
>NA|TRBD2|TRBJ2-7|TRBV6-5
CASSSKAGWTLEQYF
TGTGCCAGCAGCTCGAAAGCGGGATGGACGCTCGAGCAGTACTTC
>NA|NA|TRBJ1-2|TRBV15
CATSIGDNYGYTF
TGTGCCACCAGTATAGGAGACAACTATGGCTACACCTTC
>once|TRBD2|TRBJ2-4|TRBV27
CASSLLREGKNIQYF
TGTGCCAGCAGTTTATTGAGGGAGGGCAAAAACATTCAGTACTTC
>NA|NA|TRBJ2-3|TRBV20-1
CSAPFLDTQYF
TGCAGTGCTCCGTTTTTGGATACGCAGTATTTT
>NA|NA|TRBJ2-5|TRBV5-8
CASTLRGTHLGETQYF
TGTGCCAGCACCCTGCGGGGAACACACTTAGGAGAGACCCAGTACTTC
>once|TRBD1|TRBJ1-2|TRBV28
CASSLPTGRYGYTF
TGTGCCAGCAGTTTGCCGACAGGGAGGTATGGCTACACCTTC
>NA|NA|TRBJ2-7|TRBV7-2
CASSPTGGQIPHYEQYF
TGTGCCAGCAGCCCTACGGGGGGCCAAATTCCGCACTACGAGCAGTACTTC